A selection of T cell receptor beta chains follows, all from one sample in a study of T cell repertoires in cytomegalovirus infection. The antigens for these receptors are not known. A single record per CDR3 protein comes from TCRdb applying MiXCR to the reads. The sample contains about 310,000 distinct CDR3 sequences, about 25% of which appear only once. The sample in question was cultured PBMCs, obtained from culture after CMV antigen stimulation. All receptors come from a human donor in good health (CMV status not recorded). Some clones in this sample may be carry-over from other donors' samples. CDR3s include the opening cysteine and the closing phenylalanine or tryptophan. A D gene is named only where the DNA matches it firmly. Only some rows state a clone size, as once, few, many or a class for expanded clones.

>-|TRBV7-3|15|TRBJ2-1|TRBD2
TGTGCCAGCAGCTTAAGCCTAGCGGACTACAATGAGCAGTTCTTC
CASSLSLADYNEQFF
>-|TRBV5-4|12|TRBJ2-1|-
TGTGCCAGCCTTGGGGGGCACGATGAGCAGTTCTTC
CASLGGHDEQFF
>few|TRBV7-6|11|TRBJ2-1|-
TGTGCCAGCAGCGTCGAGAATGAGCAGTTCTTC
CASSVENEQFF
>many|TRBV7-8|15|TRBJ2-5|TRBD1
TGTGCCAGCAGCCTAGCAGGGGGATTACAAGAGACCCAGTACTTC
CASSLAGGLQETQYF
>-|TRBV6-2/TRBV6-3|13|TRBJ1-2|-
TGTGCCAGCAGCCGGATGGATAACTATGGCTACACCTTC
CASSRMDNYGYTF
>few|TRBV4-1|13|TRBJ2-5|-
TGCGCCAGCAGCCAGGGCCTCCGAGAGACCCAGTACTTC
CASSQGLRETQYF
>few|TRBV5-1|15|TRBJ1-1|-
TGCGCCAGCAGCATCAACAGGGTAACGAACACTGAAGCTTTCTTT
CASSINRVTNTEAFF
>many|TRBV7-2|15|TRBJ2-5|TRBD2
TGTGCCAGCAGCTTAGGGGGGGGACCCCAAGAGACCCAGTACTTC
CASSLGGGPQETQYF
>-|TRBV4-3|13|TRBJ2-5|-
TGCGCCAGCAGCCCTAGACGGGCTGAGACCCAGTACTTC
CASSPRRAETQYF
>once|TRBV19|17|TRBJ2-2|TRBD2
TGTGCCAGTAGTAACGATCTAGCGGGAGTTGGGGAAGGGGAGCTGTTTTTT
CASSNDLAGVGEGELFF
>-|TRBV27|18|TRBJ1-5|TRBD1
TGTGCCAGCAGTTACCCTGGACAGGGGGCGAGTAGCAATCAGCCCCAGCATTTT
CASSYPGQGASSNQPQHF
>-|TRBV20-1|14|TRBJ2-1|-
TGCAGTGCTCCCCTCGGGGGCAGAGACAATGAGCAGTTCTTC
CSAPLGGRDNEQFF
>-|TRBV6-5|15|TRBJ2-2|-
TGTGCCAGCAGAAATTGGGGCAGTAACACCGGGGAGCTGTTTTTT
CASRNWGSNTGELFF
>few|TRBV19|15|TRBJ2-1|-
TGTGCCAGTAGTGTACTAGCTCAAAGGAGTGATGAGCAGTTCTTC
CASSVLAQRSDEQFF
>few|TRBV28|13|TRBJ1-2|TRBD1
TGTGCCAGCATTCTAGCAGGGGGACACGGCTACACCTTC
CASILAGGHGYTF
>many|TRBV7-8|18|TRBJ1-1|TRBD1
TGTGCCAGCAGCTTAGTTGGGACAGGGGGCAATATGAACACTGAAGCTTTCTTT
CASSLVGTGGNMNTEAFF
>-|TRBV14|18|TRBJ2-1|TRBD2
TGTGCCAGCAGCCCCATAAGACAGCGCGGGAGTGTTATCCATGAGCAGTTCTTC
CASSPIRQRGSVIHEQFF
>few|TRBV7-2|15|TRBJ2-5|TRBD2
TGTGCCAGCAGCTCCCCGGGACTAGGGGCAGAGACCCAGTACTTC
CASSSPGLGAETQYF
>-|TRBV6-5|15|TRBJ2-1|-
TGTGCCAGCAGTTACGGGACTCAAATATACAATGAGCAGTTCTTC
CASSYGTQIYNEQFF
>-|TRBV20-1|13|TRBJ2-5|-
TGCAGTGCCGCGAACAGCCCCCAAGAGACCCAGTACTTC
CSAANSPQETQYF
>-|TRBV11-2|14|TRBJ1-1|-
TGTGCCAGCAGCTCTCCCCCAGGGAACACTGAAGCTTTCTTT
CASSSPPGNTEAFF
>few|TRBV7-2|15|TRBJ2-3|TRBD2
TGTGCCAGCAGCTTAGTGGGACTAGCGATGGATACGCAGTATTTT
CASSLVGLAMDTQYF
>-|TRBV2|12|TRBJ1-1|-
TGTGCCAGCAGTGTACTGAACACTGAAGCTTTCTTT
CASSVLNTEAFF
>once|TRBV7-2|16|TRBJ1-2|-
TGTGCCAGCAGCTTAGGGATACAGGAGGATCGATATGGCTACACCTTC
CASSLGIQEDRYGYTF
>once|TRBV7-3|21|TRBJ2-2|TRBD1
TGTGCCAGCAGCCCACCGGGACAGGGGGCGGGCTTAAGGGCGAACACCGGGGAGCTGTTTTTT
CASSPPGQGAGLRANTGELFF
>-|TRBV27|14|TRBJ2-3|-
TGTGCCAGCGTTAGCGGTCCTAGCACAGATACGCAGTATTTT
CASVSGPSTDTQYF
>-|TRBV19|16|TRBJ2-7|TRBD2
TGTGCCAGCCGACCGGGACTAGCGGGAGAGGGGAACGAGCAGTACTTC
CASRPGLAGEGNEQYF
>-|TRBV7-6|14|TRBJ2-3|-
TGTGCCAGCAGCTCCCGGGAGCCGGGAGATACGCAGTATTTT
CASSSREPGDTQYF
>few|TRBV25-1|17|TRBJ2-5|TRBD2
TGTGCCAGCAGTGAAGCCCTAGCGGGAGCAGGAGAAGAGACCCAGTACTTC
CASSEALAGAGEETQYF
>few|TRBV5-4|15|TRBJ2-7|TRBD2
TGTGCCAGCAGCCCGTCCGGGGGGGCCTCCTACGAGCAGTACTTC
CASSPSGGASYEQYF
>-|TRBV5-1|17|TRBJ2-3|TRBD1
TGCGCCAGCAGCTTACGACAGGGGCTTGACGGCACAGATACGCAGTATTTT
CASSLRQGLDGTDTQYF
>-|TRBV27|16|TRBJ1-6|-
TGTGCCAGCAGTGAAGTACCGGGACCCCCTAATTCACCCCTCCACTTT
CASSEVPGPPNSPLHF
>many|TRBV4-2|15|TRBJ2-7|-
TGTGCCAGCAGCCAAGAGTTCGGGGGCTCCTACGAGCAGTACTTC
CASSQEFGGSYEQYF
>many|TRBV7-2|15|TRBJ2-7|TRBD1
TGTGCCAGCAGCTCGACTTTGGGACAGGGGAGGGAGCAGTACTTC
CASSSTLGQGREQYF
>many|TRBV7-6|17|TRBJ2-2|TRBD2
TGTGCCAGCAGCTTAAGTCAGGCGGGAGTATTCACCGGGGAGCTGTTTTTT
CASSLSQAGVFTGELFF
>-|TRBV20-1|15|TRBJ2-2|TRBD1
TGCAGTGCTAGAGATTTGGACAGGGGTGCCGGGGAGCTGTTTTTT
CSARDLDRGAGELFF
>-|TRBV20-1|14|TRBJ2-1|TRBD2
TGCAGTGCCCTGGGACTAGTGCCTGTCAATGAGCAGTTCTTC
CSALGLVPVNEQFF
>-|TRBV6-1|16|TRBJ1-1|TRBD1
TGTGCCAGCAGTCAAACCAATTCAGGGGGCAACACTGAAGCTTTCTTT
CASSQTNSGGNTEAFF
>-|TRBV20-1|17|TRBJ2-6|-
TGCAGTGCTAGAGCGGACAGTTATGACTCTGGGGCCAACGTCCTGACTTTC
CSARADSYDSGANVLTF
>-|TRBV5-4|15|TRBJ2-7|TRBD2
TGTGCCAGCAGCTTGGCCAGCGGGAGTCCGTACGAGCAGTACTTC
CASSLASGSPYEQYF